This T cell receptor beta chain was identified in a study of early T cells in non-severe SARS-CoV-2 infection. Germline V gene data show CDR1 as MNHNY and CDR2 as SVGAGI (reference sequence). This CDR3 is built from 14 residues. V lost 3 bases to trimming and J lost 7 bases, with 12 bases between them. TCRdb re-derived calls from the 5' RACE reads in MiXCR, one entry per CDR3 protein. The table includes tens of thousands of distinct CDR3 sequences, approximately 15% detected once. The chain carries TRBV6-6 and TRBJ1-4; D may be TRBD1 (5 bases). The origin of this receptor is an adult who was a healthcare worker with PCR-confirmed SARS-CoV-2 infection or an uninfected control (not recorded which). The source material was whole blood. This CDR3 is CASSYAGEAEKLFF. The CDR3 DNA is TGTGCCAGCAGTTATGCGGGGGAGGCTGAAAAACTGTTTTTT.